Here is one TCR beta chain with its context. This CDR3 region has 15 residues. Trimming took 4 bases from V and 5 from J; bases not matched to a gene: 6. Germline V gene data show CDR1 as SGDLS and CDR2 as YYNGEE. The sample originates from a study of blood T cell repertoires in COVID-19. Study summary: T cells, B-cell-depleted T cells, or PBMCs supplied cDNA or gDNA.

Per the original data handling: For nucleated cells, counts were estimated from reference gene primer amplification. TCRdb's table, derived via immunoSEQ multiplex PCR, lists solely in-frame clones and lacks some. V and J calls and clone size come straight from that table; D and trimming were deduced from the DNA. Of about 180,000 clones listed, around 83% are singletons. This chain links TRBV9 with TRBJ2-1; 10 bases map to TRBD2. The clonotype was recovered from a woman between 65 and 79 years old with COVID-19, enrolled during active disease. The specimen was peripheral blood. The CDR3 DNA follows: TGTGCCAGCAGCCTTAGCGGGAGGACGAACAATGAGCAGTTCTTC. Amino acid sequence: CASSLSGRTNNEQFF.